In its sample, the clone carrying this T cell receptor (beta chain) was seen many times. TCRdb itself ran the RACE reads through MiXCR, one entry per CDR3 protein. Of 40,000 or so distinct CDR3 sequences in the sample, over 9.5% were seen once. The time point was: pre-sensitization, week 0. The treatment: therapeutic diphenylcyclopropenone sensitization with weekly scalp DPC. The data are from a study of human T cells and chemical hapten exposure. Sequenced here: whole blood, sampled in connection with sensitization to the hapten diphenylcyclopropenone (DPC). This receptor was identified in a man aged 30 to 39 with alopecia areata. Some clones in this sample may be carry-over from other donors' samples.

The CDR3 loop reads CASSGQGVSSYNEQFF. The CDR3 region has the DNA TGTGCCAGCAGCGGCCAAGGGGTTAGCTCCTACAATGAGCAGTTCTTC. V usage is TRBV7-6 and J usage is TRBJ2-1; weak D call: TRBD1 (5 bases). Germline CDR1 and CDR2: SGHVS and FNYEAQ. CDR3 length: 16 residues. The ends were cut back, 5 bases at V and 0 bases at J, with 14 bases in the middle.